This entry lists 11 T cell receptor beta chains sequenced from one sample in a study of PD-1 blockade in mismatch repair-deficient tumors (dated by TCRdb to between 2016 and 2019). The library was generated by the immunoSEQ multiplex PCR assay. TCRdb limited this immuneACCESS table to in-frame rearrangements with V and J called. A share of clones is missing; checked studies link under half to unresolved V genes, and the rest is unexplained. The sample data list approximately 100,000 clones, and 70% to 85% of these were observed just once. 6.3% of the sample lies in the top ten. The sequencing used peripheral blood, collected about 33 weeks after starting pembrolizumab. The receptors shown here come from an adult with mismatch repair-deficient cancer.

The chain couples TRBV11-2 to TRBJ2-5, with unresolved D. V shed 5 bases and J shed 5 bases, with 6 bases lying between them. CDR1 is SGHAT and CDR2 is FQNNGV in the germline V gene. The CDR3 length is 11 residues. The CDR3 loop reads CASSESETQYF. The CDR3 bases are TGTGCCAGCAGCGAGAGCGAGACCCAGTACTTC.

The CDR3 spells CAINPDKSSTDTQYF. The CDR3 region has the DNA TGTGCCATCAATCCGGACAAATCTAGCACAGATACGCAGTATTTT. The J gene is TRBJ2-3, the V gene TRBV10-3; D might be TRBD1 (5 bases). Trimming shortened V by 7 bases and J by 0 bases, and 14 bases separated the two germline ends. The CDR3 is made up of 15 amino acids. Germline V CDR1 and CDR2: ENHRY, SYGVKD.

This chain joins TRBV6-5 and TRBJ2-4, with D unclear. The CDR3 has 16 residues. Trimming took 1 base from V and 0 from J, leaving 10 bases between them. Germline lookup yields CDR1 MNHEY and CDR2 SVGAGI. CDR3 protein: CASSYLGNLAKNIQYF. CDR3 sequence (DNA): TGTGCCAGCAGTTACTTGGGGAACCTAGCCAAAAACATTCAGTACTTC.

The rearrangement uses TRBV15 and TRBJ2-2; TRBD1 is a possible D gene (6 bases). Germline V gene sequence: CDR1 LNHNV, CDR2 YYDKDF (reference sequence). CDR3 length: 17 residues. Deletions cut 6 bases from V and 4 bases from J, with 21 bases between. CDR3 nucleotides: TGTGCCACCAGAGACCCGTCTACAGGGTTGGGCACCGGGGAGCTGTTTTTT. Encoded protein: CATRDPSTGLGTGELFF.

The rearrangement joins TRBV29-1 to TRBJ1-2; D remains unclear. This CDR3 comprises 17 residues. V was shortened by 0 bases and J by 11 bases, with 28 bases between the two germline ends. Germline CDR1 is SQVTM and CDR2 is ANQGSEA. The CDR3 region has the DNA TGCAGCGTTGAAGATCTCCGGTCGACTACGCCTAAAGAGGTGTACACCTTC. This gives the protein CSVEDLRSTTPKEVYTF.

CDR3 loop: CASSFGHPNTEAFF. The CDR3 nucleotides are TGTGCCAGCAGCTTCGGACACCCGAACACTGAAGCTTTCTTT. The chain is built from TRBV7-2 and TRBJ1-1; a possible D gene is TRBD1 (5 bases). This CDR3 has 14 amino acids. Germline V gene lookup returns CDR1 SGHTA and CDR2 FQGNSA. Trimming pared 3 bases from V and 1 base from J, leaving 9 bases between. Full variable domain (missing parts from reference TRBV7-2 and TRBJ1-1): GAGVSQSPSNKVTEKGKDVELRCDPISGHTALYWYRQSLGQGLEFLIYFQGNSAPDKSGLPSDRFSAERTGGSVSTLTIQRTQQEDSAVYLCASSFGHPNTEAFFGQGTRLTVV.

Only a few counts were recorded for this clone. The J gene is TRBJ2-1, the V gene TRBV5-1; D possibly matches TRBD1 or TRBD2 (5 bases each). V lost 0 bases and J lost 1, with 17 bases in between. This CDR3 region has 18 residues. Germline V gene lookup returns CDR1 SGHRS and CDR2 YFSETQ. The CDR3 DNA is TGCGCCAGCAGCTTGGGAGTCTCGGGGCCAGGGTCCTACAATGAGCAGTTCTTC. Encoded protein: CASSLGVSGPGSYNEQFF.

The chain has TRBV7-9 and TRBJ1-4; D call uncertain. V was clipped by 3 bases and J by 14 bases, with 13 bases between them. The CDR3 runs 12 residues. Germline V gene sequence: CDR1 SEHNR, CDR2 FQNEAQ (reference sequence). CDR3 protein: CASSFLSLDLFF. CDR3 DNA sequence: TGTGCCAGCAGCTTTTTATCACTAGATCTGTTTTTT.

This clone showed up just a few times. The chain uses TRBV18 and TRBJ1-4; the D is unclear. The germline gives CDR1 KGHSH, CDR2 LQKENI. This CDR3 comprises 12 residues. Deletions cut 6 bases from V and 0 bases from J, with 2 bases between. The CDR3 reads CASSSTNEKLFF. CDR3 nucleotide sequence: TGTGCCAGCTCGTCAACTAATGAAAAACTGTTTTTT.

The chain combines TRBV6-5 with TRBJ2-7; the D is unclear. Trimming removed 0 bases from V and 6 bases from J, with 9 bases in between. The CDR3 loop spans 13 amino acids. Germline V lookup: CDR1 MNHEY, CDR2 SVGAGI. The CDR3 sequence is CASSYSDPGEQYF. The CDR3 nucleotides read TGTGCCAGCAGTTACTCCGACCCGGGCGAGCAGTACTTC.

The chain joins TRBV6-5 to TRBJ2-1; 12 positions agree with TRBD2. Looked up from germline, CDR1 is MNHEY and CDR2 is SVGAGI. After removal of 5 bases from V and 6 bases from J, the junction contained 5 bases not matched to a gene. This CDR3 has 15 residues. For the CDR3, the DNA is TGTGCCAGCAGTCCGACTAGCGGGAGACTCAATGAGCAGTTCTTC. It is translated as CASSPTSGRLNEQFF.